This T cell receptor (beta chain) was captured in a study of blood T cell repertoires in COVID-19. Study as a whole: Acute and convalescent COVID-19 samples came from the United States, Italy and Spain. PBMCs, B-cell-depleted T cells, or T cells were the source of the cDNA or gDNA that made up the material.

Germline loops: CDR1 LNHDA, CDR2 SQIVND (reference sequence). The junction had 3 bases not matched to a gene; V was cut back by 4 bases and J by 0 bases. The CDR3 is made up of 15 amino acids. In the authors' methods: Reference gene primers were amplified, and this amplification served to estimate nucleated cell counts. Generated by immunoSEQ multiplex PCR, the TCRdb table keeps only in-frame clones and is missing some. V, J and clone size reflect that table, while D and trimming were determined from the DNA. The sample consists of 70,000 to 95,000 clones, 85% to 90% of them appearing once. The clonotype was recovered from a woman of 80 years or more with active COVID-19. The chain is built from TRBV19 and TRBJ2-3; 8 nucleotides line up with TRBD2. Sequencing was done on a sample of peripheral blood. The DNA for the CDR3 is TGTGCCAGTAGTACCGGACTAGCTAGCACAGATACGCAGTATTTT. Amino acids: CASSTGLASTDTQYF.